This TCR beta chain was retrieved from a study of CD8 T cells in ankylosing spondylitis. TCRdb re-derived calls from the 5' RACE reads in MiXCR, one entry per CDR3 protein. The sample has about 39,000 distinct CDR3 sequences, over 2.5% seen once. This clonotype was recorded at least ten times. The antigen is not known. Overall study results and limits: A TCR beta motif of eight highly homologous variants appeared characteristic of ankylosing spondylitis blood.

The CDR3 contains 18 residues. The J segment lost 7 bases and the V segment lost 1 base, leaving 10 bases of the junction unmatched. The germline gives CDR1 SGDLS, CDR2 YYNGEE. This receptor was obtained from a male donor with ankylosing spondylitis or in good health (not recorded which). The sample consisted of blood, either unsorted or a sorted T cell fraction (not recorded which). This chain links TRBV9 with TRBJ1-6; 11 bases match TRBD1. CDR3 bases: TGTGCCAGCAGCGTAAAAGCCTCGGGACAGGGGGTAAATTCACCCCTCCACTTT. Translated, it gives CASSVKASGQGVNSPLHF.